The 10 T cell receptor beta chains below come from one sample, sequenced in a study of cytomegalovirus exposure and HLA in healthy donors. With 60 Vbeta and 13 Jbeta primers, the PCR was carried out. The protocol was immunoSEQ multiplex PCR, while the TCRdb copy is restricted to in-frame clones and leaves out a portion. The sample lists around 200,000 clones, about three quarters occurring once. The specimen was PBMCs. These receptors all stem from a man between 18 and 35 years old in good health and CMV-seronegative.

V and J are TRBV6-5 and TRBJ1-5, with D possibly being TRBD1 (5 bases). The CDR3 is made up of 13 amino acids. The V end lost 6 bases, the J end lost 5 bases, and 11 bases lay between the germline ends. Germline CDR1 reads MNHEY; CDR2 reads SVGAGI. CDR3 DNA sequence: TGTGCCAGCAGCCACGCGGGGGATCAGCCCCAGCATTTT. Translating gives CASSHAGDQPQHF.

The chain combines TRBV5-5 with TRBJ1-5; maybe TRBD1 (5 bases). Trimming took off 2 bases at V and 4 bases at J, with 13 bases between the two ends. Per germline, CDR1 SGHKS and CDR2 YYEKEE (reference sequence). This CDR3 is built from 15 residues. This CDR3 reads CASSFIFGGNQPQHF. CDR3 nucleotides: TGTGCCAGCAGCTTCATCTTCGGGGGGAATCAGCCCCAGCATTTT. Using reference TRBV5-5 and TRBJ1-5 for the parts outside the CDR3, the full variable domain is DAGVTQSPTHLIKTRGQQVTLRCSPISGHKSVSWYQQVLGQGPQFIFQYYEKEERGRGNFPDRFSARQFPNYSSELNVNALLLGDSALYLCASSFIFGGNQPQHFGDGTRLSIL.

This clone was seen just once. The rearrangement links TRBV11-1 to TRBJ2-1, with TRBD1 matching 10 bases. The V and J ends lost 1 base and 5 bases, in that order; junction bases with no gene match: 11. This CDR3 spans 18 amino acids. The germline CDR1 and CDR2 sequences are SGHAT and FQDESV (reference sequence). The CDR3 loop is CASSLVFGGDRGHNEQFF. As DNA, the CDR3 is TGTGCCAGCAGCTTAGTTTTTGGGGGGGACAGGGGCCACAATGAGCAGTTCTTC.

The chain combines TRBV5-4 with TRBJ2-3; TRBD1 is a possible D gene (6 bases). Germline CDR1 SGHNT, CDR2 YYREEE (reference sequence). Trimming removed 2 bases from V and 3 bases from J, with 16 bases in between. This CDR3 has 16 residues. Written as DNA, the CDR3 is TGTGCCAGCAGCTTAATTTCGTCAGGGGTTACAGATACGCAGTATTTT. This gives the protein CASSLISSGVTDTQYF.

DNA for the CDR3: TGTGCCAGCAGTTTCGGGGGGGCCACCGGGGAGCTGTTTTTT. It yields the protein CASSFGGATGELFF. This chain links TRBV27 with TRBJ2-2; TRBD2 matches at 8 bases. This CDR3 has 14 amino acids. CDR1 is MNHEY and CDR2 is SMNVEV in the germline V gene (reference sequence). The trim removed 3 bases at V and 4 bases at J, leaving 1 base unmatched.

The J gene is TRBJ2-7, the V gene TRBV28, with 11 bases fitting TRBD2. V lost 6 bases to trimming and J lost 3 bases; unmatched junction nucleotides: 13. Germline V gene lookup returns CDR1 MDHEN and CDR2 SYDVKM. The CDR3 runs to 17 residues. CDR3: CASSILAGVPLYYEQYF. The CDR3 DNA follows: TGTGCCAGCAGCATACTAGCGGGAGTTCCCCTTTACTACGAGCAGTACTTC.

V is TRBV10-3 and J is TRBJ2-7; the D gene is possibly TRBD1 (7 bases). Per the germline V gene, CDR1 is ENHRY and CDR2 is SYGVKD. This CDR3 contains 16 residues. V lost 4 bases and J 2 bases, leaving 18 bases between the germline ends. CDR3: CAISVAGQPMAYEQYF. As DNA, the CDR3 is TGTGCCATCAGTGTGGCGGGACAGCCGATGGCCTACGAGCAGTACTTC.

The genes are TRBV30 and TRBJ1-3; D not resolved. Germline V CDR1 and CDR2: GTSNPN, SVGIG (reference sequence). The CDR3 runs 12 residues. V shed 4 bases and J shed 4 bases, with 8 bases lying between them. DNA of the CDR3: TGTGCCTGGATCGTATCGGGAAACACCATATATTTT. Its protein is CAWIVSGNTIYF.

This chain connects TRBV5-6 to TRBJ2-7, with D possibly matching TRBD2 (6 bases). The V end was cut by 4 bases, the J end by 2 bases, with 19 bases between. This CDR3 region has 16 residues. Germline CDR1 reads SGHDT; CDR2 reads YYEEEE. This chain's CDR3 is CASSPRRAGSAYEQYF. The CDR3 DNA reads TGTGCCAGCAGCCCGAGGCGGGCGGGGTCTGCCTACGAGCAGTACTTC.

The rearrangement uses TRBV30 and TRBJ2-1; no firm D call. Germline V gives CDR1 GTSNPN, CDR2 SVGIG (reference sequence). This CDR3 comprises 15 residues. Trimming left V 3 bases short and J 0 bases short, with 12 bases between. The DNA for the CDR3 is TGTGCCTGGAGCCGAGGTTTCGGCTCCTACAATGAGCAGTTCTTC. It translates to CAWSRGFGSYNEQFF.